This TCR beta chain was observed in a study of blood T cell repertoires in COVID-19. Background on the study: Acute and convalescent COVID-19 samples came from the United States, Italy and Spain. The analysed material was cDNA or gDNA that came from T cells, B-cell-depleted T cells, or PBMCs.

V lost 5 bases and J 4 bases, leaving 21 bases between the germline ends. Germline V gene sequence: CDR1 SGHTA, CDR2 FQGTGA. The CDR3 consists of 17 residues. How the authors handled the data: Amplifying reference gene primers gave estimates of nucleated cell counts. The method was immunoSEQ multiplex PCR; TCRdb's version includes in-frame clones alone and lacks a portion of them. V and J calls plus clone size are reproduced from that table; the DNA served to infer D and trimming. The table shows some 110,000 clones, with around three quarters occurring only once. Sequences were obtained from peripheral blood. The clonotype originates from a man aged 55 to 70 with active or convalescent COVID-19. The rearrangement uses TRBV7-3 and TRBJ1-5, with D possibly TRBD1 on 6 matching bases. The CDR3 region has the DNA TGTGCCAGCAGCGCTAATCCGGGGTGTACAGGGAATCAGCCCCAGCATTTT. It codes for CASSANPGCTGNQPQHF.